Detailed here is one T cell receptor (beta chain). Its antigen is unknown. Base qualities are not recorded, but no much larger clone differs from it by a single base. Receptors were amplified or captured by the immunoSEQ multiplex PCR assay. As for how the authors treated the data: A statistical classification framework was developed to diagnose cytomegalovirus status using the catalog of TCR beta chain sequences. TCRdb carries this immuneACCESS record with in-frame sequences only. Its versions omit some clonotypes, under half of them owing to an unresolved V gene in the studies checked, with the rest unexplained. For V, J and clone size, that table is used; D and trimming come from the DNA. The sample table records 45,000 to 65,000 clones; roughly nine tenths of these occur just once. In total, the top ten clones hold roughly 14% of the sample. The donors were included in the validation cohort of approximately 120 subjects, a group kept apart from the 666-subject first cohort.

This sample is drawn from a study of cytomegalovirus exposure and HLA in healthy donors (dated by TCRdb to the late 2010s). Regarding the complete study: A later analysis indicated that the roughly 120 validation repertoires were generated on the platform also employed for the 666 repertoires of the first cohort. The study aimed to test whether cataloging public T cell receptors could reveal signatures of past pathogen exposure. In addition to the first cohort of 650 to 750 subjects, a separate validation cohort of approximately 110 different subjects was used. High-throughput TCR immunosequencing, statistical association of individual TCRs with disease status, and machine learning were combined to predict cytomegalovirus infection status. Summary of the overall study and its limitations: A few of the identified cytomegalovirus-associated TCR beta chains were confirmed in vitro to be specific for cytomegalovirus antigens. In both the original and validation cohorts, the classifier was reported to diagnose cytomegalovirus status with high specificity and sensitivity. In the study, 150 to 200 TCR beta chains were listed as associated with cytomegalovirus. A later analysis found that TCRs clustered in the first cohort also tended to co-occur in the 120 validation repertoires, with about 94% of cluster scores above 0. Most TCR sequences were observed very rarely across donors, whereas some public TCRs were present in many individuals. All 120 or so repertoires were used to score co-occurrence in the validation cohort in a later analysis, because that analysis had no HLA typing for the cohort. The authors suggested that the approach could potentially be extended to other disease states and immunological phenotypes.

There are 17 amino acids in the CDR3, from cysteine to phenylalanine inclusive. Only the CDR3 region is kept as DNA, spanning 51 bases read in frame from base 1. From V the trimming removes 7 bases and from J it removes 4 bases, while the gene matches leave 18 bases of the junction unaccounted for. The germline V gene sets CDR1 to MDHEN and CDR2 to SYDVKM. The source is a woman between 18 and 30 years old in good health and CMV-seronegative. The sequenced sample consisted of PBMCs. Recombination linked TRBV28 to TRBJ1-2; 7 bases in the middle match TRBD1. The CDR3 is CASTFRAKGARGYGYTF. The DNA sequence reads TGTGCCAGCACTTTCCGAGCGAAGGGGGCGCGTGGCTATGGCTACACCTTC.